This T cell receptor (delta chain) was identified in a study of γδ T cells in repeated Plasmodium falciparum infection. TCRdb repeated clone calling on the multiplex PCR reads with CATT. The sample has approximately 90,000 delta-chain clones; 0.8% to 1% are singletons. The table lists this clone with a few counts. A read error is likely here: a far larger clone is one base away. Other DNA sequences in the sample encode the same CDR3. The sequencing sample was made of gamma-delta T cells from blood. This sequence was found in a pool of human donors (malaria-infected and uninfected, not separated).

The CDR3 DNA is TGTGCCTGTGACAATTTGGGGGATAAGACCGATAAACTCATCTTT. Protein: CACDNLGDKTDKLIF. The V call is TRDV2, the J call TRDJ1, with TRDD3 identical over 9 bases. TCRdb does not report a J gene; here it was assigned by matching the DNA to germline references. The V gene's germline CDR1 is GEAIGNYY and CDR2 EKD. The CDR3 loop spans 15 amino acids. J gave up 2 bases and V 2 bases, and 5 bases lay outside the gene matches.